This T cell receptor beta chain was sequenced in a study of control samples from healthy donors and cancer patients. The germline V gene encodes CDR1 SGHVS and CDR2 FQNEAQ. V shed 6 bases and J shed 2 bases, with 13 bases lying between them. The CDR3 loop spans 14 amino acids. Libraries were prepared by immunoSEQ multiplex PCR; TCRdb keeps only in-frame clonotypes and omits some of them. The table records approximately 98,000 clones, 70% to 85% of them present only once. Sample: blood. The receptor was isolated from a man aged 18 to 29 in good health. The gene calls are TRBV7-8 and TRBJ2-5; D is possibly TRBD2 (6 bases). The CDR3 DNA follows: TGTGCCAGCAGGAGGGGACTGATTCAAGAGACCCAGTACTTC. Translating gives CASRRGLIQETQYF. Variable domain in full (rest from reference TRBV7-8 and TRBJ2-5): GAGVSQSPRYKVAKRGQDVALRCDPISGHVSLFWYQQALGQGPEFLTYFQNEAQLDKSGLPSDRFFAERPEGSVSTLKIQRTQQEDSAVYLCASRRGLIQETQYFGPGTRLLVL.